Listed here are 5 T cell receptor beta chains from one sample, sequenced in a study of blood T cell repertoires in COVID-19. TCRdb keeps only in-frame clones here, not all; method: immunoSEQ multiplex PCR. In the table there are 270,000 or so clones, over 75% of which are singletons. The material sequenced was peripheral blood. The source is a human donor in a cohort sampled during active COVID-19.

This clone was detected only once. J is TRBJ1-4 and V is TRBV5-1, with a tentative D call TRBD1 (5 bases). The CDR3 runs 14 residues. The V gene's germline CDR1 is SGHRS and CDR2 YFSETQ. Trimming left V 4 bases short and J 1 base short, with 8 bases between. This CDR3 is CASSVTVTNEKLFF. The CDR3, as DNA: TGCGCCAGCAGCGTGACAGTAACTAATGAAAAACTGTTTTTT.

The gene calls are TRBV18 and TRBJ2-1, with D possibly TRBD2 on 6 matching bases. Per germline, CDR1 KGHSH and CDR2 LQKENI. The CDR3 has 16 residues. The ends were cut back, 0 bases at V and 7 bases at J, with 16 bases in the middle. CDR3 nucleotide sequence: TGTGCCAGCTCACCACCGGTTCCGGGAGCACGAAATGAGCAGTTCTTC. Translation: CASSPPVPGARNEQFF.

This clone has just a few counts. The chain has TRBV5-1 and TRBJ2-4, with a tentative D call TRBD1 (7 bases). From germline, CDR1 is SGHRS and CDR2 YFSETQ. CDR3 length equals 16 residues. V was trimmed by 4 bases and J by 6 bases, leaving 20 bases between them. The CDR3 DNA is TGCGCCAGCAGCCGTTTAGGCCGACAGGGAGGAAACATTCAGTACTTC. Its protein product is CASSRLGRQGGNIQYF.

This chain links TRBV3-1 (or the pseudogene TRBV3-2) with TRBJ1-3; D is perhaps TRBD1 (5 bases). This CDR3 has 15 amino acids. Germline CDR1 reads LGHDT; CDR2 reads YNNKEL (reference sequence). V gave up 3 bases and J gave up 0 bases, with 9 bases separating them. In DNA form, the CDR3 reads TGTGCCAGCAGCCACCCACAGGTCTCTGGAAACACCATATATTTT. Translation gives CASSHPQVSGNTIYF.

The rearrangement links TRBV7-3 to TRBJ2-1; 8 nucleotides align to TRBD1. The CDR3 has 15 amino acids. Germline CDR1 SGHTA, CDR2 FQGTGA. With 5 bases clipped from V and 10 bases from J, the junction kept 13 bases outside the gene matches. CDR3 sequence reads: CASSPAGQVVGEQFF. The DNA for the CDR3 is TGTGCCAGCAGCCCCGCGGGACAGGTAGTTGGGGAGCAGTTCTTC. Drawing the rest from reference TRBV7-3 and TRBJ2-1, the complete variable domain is GAGVSQTPSNKVTEKGKYVELRCDPISGHTALYWYRQSLGQGPEFLIYFQGTGAADDSGLPNDRFFAVRPEGSVSTLKIQRTERGDSAVYLCASSPAGQVVGEQFFGPGTRLTVL.